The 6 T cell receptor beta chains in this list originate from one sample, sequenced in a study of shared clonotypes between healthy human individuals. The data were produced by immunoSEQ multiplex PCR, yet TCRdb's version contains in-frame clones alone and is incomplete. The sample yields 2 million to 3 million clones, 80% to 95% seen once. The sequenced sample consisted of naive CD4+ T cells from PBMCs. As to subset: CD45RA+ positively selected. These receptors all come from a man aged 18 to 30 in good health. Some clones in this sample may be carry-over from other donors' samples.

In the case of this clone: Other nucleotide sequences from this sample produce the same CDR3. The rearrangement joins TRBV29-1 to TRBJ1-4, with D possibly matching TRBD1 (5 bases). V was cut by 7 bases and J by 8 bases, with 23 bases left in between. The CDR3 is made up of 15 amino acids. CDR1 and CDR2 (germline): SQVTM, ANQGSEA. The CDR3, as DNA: TGCAGCGCCGGACCCTCGGGACTCAAAGGGGAAAAACTGTTTTTT. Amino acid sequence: CSAGPSGLKGEKLFF.

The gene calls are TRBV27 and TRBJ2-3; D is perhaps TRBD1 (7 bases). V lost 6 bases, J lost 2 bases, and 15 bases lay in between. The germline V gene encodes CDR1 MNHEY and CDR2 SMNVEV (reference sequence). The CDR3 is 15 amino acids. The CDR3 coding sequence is TGTGCCAGCAGGGACAGGACGGGAGCCACAGATACGCAGTATTTT. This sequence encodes CASRDRTGATDTQYF.

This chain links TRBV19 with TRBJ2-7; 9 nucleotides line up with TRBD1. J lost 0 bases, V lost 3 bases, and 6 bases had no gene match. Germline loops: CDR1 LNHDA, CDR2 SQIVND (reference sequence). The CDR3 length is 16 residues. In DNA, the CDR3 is TGTGCCAGTAGTATCTCCGGGACAGGGAGCTCCTACGAGCAGTACTTC. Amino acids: CASSISGTGSSYEQYF.

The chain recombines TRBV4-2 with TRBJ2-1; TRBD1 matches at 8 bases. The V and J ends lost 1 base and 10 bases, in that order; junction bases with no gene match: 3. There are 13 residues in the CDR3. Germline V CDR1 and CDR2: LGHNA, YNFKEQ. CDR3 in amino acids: CASSQVGTGEQFF. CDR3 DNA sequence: TGTGCCAGCAGCCAAGTTGGGACAGGCGAGCAGTTCTTC.

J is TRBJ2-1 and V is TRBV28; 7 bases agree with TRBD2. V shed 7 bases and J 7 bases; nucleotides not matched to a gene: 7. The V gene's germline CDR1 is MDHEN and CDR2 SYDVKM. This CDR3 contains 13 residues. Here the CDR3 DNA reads TGTGCCAGCACCCTATCCGGGGGGAATGAGCAGTTCTTC. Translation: CASTLSGGNEQFF.

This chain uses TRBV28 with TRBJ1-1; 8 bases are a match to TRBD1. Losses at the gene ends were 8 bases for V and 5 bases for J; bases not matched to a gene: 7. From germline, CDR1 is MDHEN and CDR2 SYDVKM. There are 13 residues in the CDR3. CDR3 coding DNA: TGTGCCAGCTGGGACAGGACTCGGACTGAAGCTTTCTTT. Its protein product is CASWDRTRTEAFF.